Only one count was recorded for the clone carrying this T cell receptor beta chain. The CDR3 runs 16 residues. CDR1 and CDR2 (germline): SGHAT, FQNNGV. V was trimmed by 4 bases and J by 7 bases, leaving 20 bases between them. The study counted Cohort 3 donors as recovered given two negative PCRs, clearance, or symptom resolution. The data stem from a study of blood T cell repertoires in COVID-19. The repertoire was sequenced with immunoSEQ multiplex PCR; TCRdb's copy has only in-frame clones and lacks some. Of about 430,000 clones listed, roughly nine tenths are singletons. The specimen was PBMCs or T cells enriched from blood (not recorded which). This chain links TRBV11-2 with TRBJ2-1, with D tentatively TRBD2 (6 bases). This clonotype originated in a man aged 30-40 years who had recovered from COVID-19. In DNA form, the CDR3 reads TGTGCCAGCAGCTGGAGGGTTGGTGGGAGTGATAATGAGCAGTTCTTC. Translation gives CASSWRVGGSDNEQFF.